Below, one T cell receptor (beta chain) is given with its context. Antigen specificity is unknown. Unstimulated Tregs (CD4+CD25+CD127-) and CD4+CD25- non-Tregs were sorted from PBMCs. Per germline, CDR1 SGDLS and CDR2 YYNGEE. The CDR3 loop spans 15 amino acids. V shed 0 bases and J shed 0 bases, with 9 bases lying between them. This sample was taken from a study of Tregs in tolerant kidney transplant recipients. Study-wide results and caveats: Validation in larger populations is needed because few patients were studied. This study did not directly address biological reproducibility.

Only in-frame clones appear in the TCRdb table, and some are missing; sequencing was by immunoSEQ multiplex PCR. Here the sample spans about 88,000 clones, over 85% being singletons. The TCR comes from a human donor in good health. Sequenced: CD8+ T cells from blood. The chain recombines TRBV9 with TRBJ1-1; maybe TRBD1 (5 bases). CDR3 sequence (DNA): TGTGCCAGCAGCGTAGGTGGGGCCGTGAACACTGAAGCTTTCTTT. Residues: CASSVGGAVNTEAFF.